The 25 T cell receptor beta chains given below trace back to one sample, sequenced in a study of control samples from healthy donors and cancer patients. The assay was immunoSEQ multiplex PCR, and TCRdb's table has in-frame clones only and misses some. The sample has about 110,000 clones; more than 85% are singletons. The specimen was blood. The receptors stem from a woman aged 45-59 years in good health.

This clone was detected once. The chain employs TRBV9 and TRBJ1-2; no firm D call. This CDR3 has 13 amino acids. The V and J ends lost 3 bases and 8 bases respectively, with 14 bases between them. The germline V gene encodes CDR1 SGDLS and CDR2 YYNGEE. The CDR3 spells CASSGRRQAGYTF. For the CDR3, the DNA is TGTGCCAGCAGCGGCAGGCGCCAGGCAGGCTACACCTTC. The whole variable domain, filled in from reference TRBV9 and TRBJ1-2, reads DSGVTQTPKHLITATGQRVTLRCSPRSGDLSVYWYQQSLDQGLQFLIQYYNGEERAKGNILERFSAQQFPDLHSELNLSSLELGDSALYFCASSGRRQAGYTFGSGTRLTVV.

This clone was counted a single time. The V call is TRBV29-1, the J call TRBJ1-2; 8 bases align to TRBD1. CDR3 length: 11 residues. Looked up from germline, CDR1 is SQVTM and CDR2 is ANQGSEA. V trimming: 7 bases; J trimming: 7 bases; junction bases outside the gene matches: 5. The CDR3 protein is CSARTGRGYTF. DNA of the CDR3: TGCAGCGCACGGACAGGGCGTGGCTACACCTTC.

The chain is built from TRBV18 and TRBJ1-1; D is possibly TRBD1 (6 bases). This CDR3 has 14 amino acids. V was shortened by 3 bases and J by 6 bases, with 14 bases between the two germline ends. In germline, CDR1 is KGHSH, CDR2 LQKENI. CDR3 loop: CASSPRQDFSEAFF. CDR3 DNA sequence: TGTGCCAGCTCACCCCGACAGGACTTCTCTGAAGCTTTCTTT.

The rearrangement uses TRBV29-1 and TRBJ2-3, with D unresolved. Looked up from germline, CDR1 is SQVTM and CDR2 is ANQGSEA. The CDR3 totals 14 residues. V lost 0 bases to trimming and J lost 1 base, with 8 bases between them. CDR3: CSVEDRAGTDTQYF. The CDR3, as DNA: TGCAGCGTTGAAGATCGAGCCGGCACAGATACGCAGTATTTT.

The chain combines TRBV4-1 with TRBJ1-4; TRBD1 aligns across 9 bases. The V segment lost 1 base and the J segment 5 bases; nucleotides outside the gene matches: 2. This CDR3 has 15 amino acids. The germline V gene encodes CDR1 MGHRA and CDR2 YSYEKL. The CDR3 DNA reads as TGCGCCAGCAGCCAAGGGGACAGGGTAAATGAAAAACTGTTTTTT. Translating it yields CASSQGDRVNEKLFF.

The CDR3 loop reads CASSQWGSRLMPQHF. Here the CDR3 DNA reads TGTGCCAGCAGCCAATGGGGTAGTAGGCTCATGCCCCAGCATTTT. This sequence joins TRBV16 and TRBJ1-5; D unclear. Between the trimmed V and J ends, which lost 1 base and 9 bases, there was a span of 16 bases. The CDR3 has 15 amino acids. Germline loops: CDR1 KGHSY, CDR2 FQNENV.

The chain links TRBV12-3 or TRBV12-4 to TRBJ1-6; maybe TRBD1 (5 bases). Trimming took off 3 bases at V and 9 bases at J, with 9 bases between the two ends. The CDR3 totals 13 residues. The CDR3 DNA reads TGTGCCAGCAGTTTGCAGGGCGGTTCACCCCTCCACTTT. Amino acids: CASSLQGGSPLHF.

This chain uses TRBV6-5 with TRBJ1-2; D ambiguous. Germline lookup yields CDR1 MNHEY and CDR2 SVGAGI. Trimming left V 6 bases short and J 1 base short, with 12 bases between. The length of the CDR3 is 14 residues. CDR3 protein: CASRGSGDNYGYTF. In DNA, the CDR3 is TGTGCCAGCAGGGGTAGTGGGGATAACTATGGCTACACCTTC.

The chain couples TRBV5-4 to TRBJ2-1, with D possibly being TRBD1 or TRBD2 (6 bases each). V was pared by 6 bases and J by 0 bases, with 13 bases between. This CDR3 has 15 amino acids. Germline assignment: CDR1 SGHNT and CDR2 YYREEE (reference sequence). The CDR3 DNA is TGTGCCAGCAACGGAGGGACAAGCTCCTACAATGAGCAGTTCTTC. As protein: CASNGGTSSYNEQFF.

The chain is built from TRBV9 and TRBJ2-3; 11 bases match TRBD2. The V gene's germline CDR1 is SGDLS and CDR2 YYNGEE. Unmatched junction bases numbered 7, after V lost 4 bases and J lost 6 bases. The CDR3 loop spans 15 amino acids. CDR3 coding DNA: TGTGCCAGCAGCCCTAGCGGGAGGTCAGAGGATACGCAGTATTTT. Protein product: CASSPSGRSEDTQYF.

V usage is TRBV27 and J usage is TRBJ1-6; D is possibly TRBD1 (6 bases). CDR1 and CDR2 from the germline V gene are MNHEY and SMNVEV (reference sequence). The CDR3 runs to 14 residues. The V end lost 8 bases, the J end lost 4 bases, and 12 bases lay between the germline ends. This CDR3 is CASQTGIYNSPLHF. In DNA form, the CDR3 reads TGTGCCAGCCAGACAGGAATTTATAATTCACCCCTCCACTTT.

V gene TRBV19 combines with J gene TRBJ1-1; no clear D gene. Per the germline V gene, CDR1 is LNHDA and CDR2 is SQIVND (reference sequence). This CDR3 is built from 11 residues. Trimming removed 8 bases at V and 13 bases at J, with 17 bases between. CDR3 DNA: TGTGCCAGTGAGAATTCGGGGTGGTTTTTCTTT. This encodes CASENSGWFFF.

V gene TRBV6-5 combines with J gene TRBJ1-6; no firm D call. V was cut by 0 bases and J by 7 bases, with 10 bases left in between. The CDR3 is made up of 15 amino acids. CDR1 and CDR2 from the germline V gene are MNHEY and SVGAGI. The CDR3 nucleotides are TGTGCCAGCAGTTACTCCCGAGGGTACAATTCACCCCTCCACTTT. As protein: CASSYSRGYNSPLHF.

The J gene is TRBJ1-2, the V gene TRBV6-2 or TRBV6-3, with TRBD1 identical over 9 bases. Trimming cost V 5 bases and J 2 bases; bases outside gene matches: 6. The CDR3 is 15 amino acids. Germline values: CDR1 MNHEY, CDR2 SVGEGT. The CDR3: CASSMGTGPNYGYTF. CDR3 bases: TGTGCCAGCAGTATGGGGACAGGGCCAAACTATGGCTACACCTTC.

This chain links TRBV7-9 with TRBJ2-1; no clear D. CDR1 is SEHNR and CDR2 is FQNEAQ in the germline V gene (reference sequence). V lost 5 bases, J lost 0 bases, and 8 bases lay in between. The CDR3 is made up of 14 amino acids. CDR3 sequence reads: CASSLFGSYNEQFF. In DNA, the CDR3 is TGTGCCAGCAGCCTTTTCGGCTCCTACAATGAGCAGTTCTTC. Variable domain in full (rest from reference TRBV7-9 and TRBJ2-1): DTGVSQNPRHKITKRGQNVTFRCDPISEHNRLYWYRQTLGQGPEFLTYFQNEAQLEKSRLLSDRFSAERPKGSFSTLEIQRTEQGDSAMYLCASSLFGSYNEQFFGPGTRLTVL.

The chain joins TRBV11-2 to TRBJ1-2; D is unclear. V lost 4 bases to trimming and J lost 8 bases, with 8 bases between them. Germline V gene lookup returns CDR1 SGHAT and CDR2 FQNNGV. The CDR3 totals 11 residues. CDR3 protein: CASSSRWGYTF. The CDR3 bases are TGTGCCAGCAGCTCCCGGTGGGGCTACACCTTC.

The chain is built from TRBV5-1 and TRBJ1-1; 10 positions agree with TRBD1. Germline V gives CDR1 SGHRS, CDR2 YFSETQ. This CDR3 region has 14 residues. After removal of 5 bases from V and 6 bases from J, the junction contained 7 bases not matched to a gene. The CDR3 is CASRSTGGTAEAFF. The CDR3 DNA reads TGCGCCAGCAGGTCGACAGGGGGCACGGCTGAAGCTTTCTTT.

This chain connects TRBV19 to TRBJ1-2, with 8 bases matching TRBD1. With V trimmed by 7 bases and J by 0 bases, 7 bases remained unmatched. Germline V gives CDR1 LNHDA, CDR2 SQIVND (reference sequence). CDR3 length: 15 amino acids. The CDR3 sequence: CASTMGDRTNYGYTF. For the CDR3, the DNA is TGTGCCAGTACCATGGGGGACAGGACTAACTATGGCTACACCTTC.

The rearrangement links TRBV13 to TRBJ1-1; D might be TRBD1 (5 bases). Germline assignment: CDR1 PRHDT and CDR2 FYEKMQ (reference sequence). The CDR3 is 15 amino acids. V was cut by 2 bases and J by 5 bases, with 15 bases left in between. Here the CDR3 DNA reads TGTGCCAGCAGCTTAATTAGGGGATTGAGGACTGAAGCTTTCTTT. Translated: CASSLIRGLRTEAFF.

This rearrangement joins TRBV21-1 to TRBJ2-2; the D call of TRBD2 is as the table states it, not checked on the DNA. TRBV21-1 is a listed pseudogene. The CDR3 consists of 17 residues. CDR3 region: CARIGLAGGPGTGELFF. The DNA for the CDR3 is TGTGCCAGGATTGGACTAGCGGGAGGGCCAGGGACCGGGGAGCTGTTTTTT.

The chain joins TRBV12-3 or TRBV12-4 to TRBJ1-2; TRBD1 might be the D (5 bases). The CDR3 is 12 amino acids. V lost 7 bases to trimming and J lost 8 bases, with 14 bases between them. CDR3 coding DNA: TGTGCCAGCACCAGGGAAGGATTGGGCTACACCTTC. Translated, it gives CASTREGLGYTF.

The V call is TRBV7-3, the J call TRBJ1-1; a possible D gene is TRBD1 (6 bases). The germline gives CDR1 SGHTA, CDR2 FQGTGA. Between the trimmed V and J ends, which lost 4 bases and 3 bases, there was a span of 12 bases. The CDR3 is made up of 14 amino acids. The CDR3 nucleotides are TGTGCCAGCAGCTCCTCAGGGGCGGACACTGAAGCTTTCTTT. Its translation is CASSSSGADTEAFF. Variable domain in full (rest from reference TRBV7-3 and TRBJ1-1): GAGVSQTPSNKVTEKGKYVELRCDPISGHTALYWYRQSLGQGPEFLIYFQGTGAADDSGLPNDRFFAVRPEGSVSTLKIQRTERGDSAVYLCASSSSGADTEAFFGQGTRLTVV.

The chain carries TRBV27 and TRBJ1-2; D remains unclear. The CDR3 covers 15 residues. V lost 6 bases and J lost 3, with 17 bases in between. CDR1 is MNHEY, CDR2 SMNVEV, per germline (reference sequence). The chain's CDR3 is CASSPLGGKDYGYTF. DNA of the CDR3: TGTGCCAGCAGCCCCTTAGGCGGTAAGGACTATGGCTACACCTTC.

Written as DNA, the CDR3 is TGTGCCAGCAGCTTGGAAGTTGAGCAGTTCTTC. Protein sequence: CASSLEVEQFF. The chain carries TRBV7-2 and TRBJ2-1, with D hard to call. Trimming cost V 3 bases and J 9 bases, with 6 bases left between them. The germline gives CDR1 SGHTA, CDR2 FQGNSA. The CDR3 has 11 residues.

This clone showed up just once. The CDR3 nucleotides read TGTGCCAGCAGGGCTGGACAGGGTTCGGCGGAGACCCAGTACTTC. This translates into CASRAGQGSAETQYF. The chain combines TRBV6-6 with TRBJ2-5, with 8 bases lining up with TRBD1. The trim removed 6 bases at V and 5 bases at J, leaving 11 bases unmatched. CDR1 is MNHNY, CDR2 SVGAGI, per germline (reference sequence). The CDR3 is made up of 15 amino acids.